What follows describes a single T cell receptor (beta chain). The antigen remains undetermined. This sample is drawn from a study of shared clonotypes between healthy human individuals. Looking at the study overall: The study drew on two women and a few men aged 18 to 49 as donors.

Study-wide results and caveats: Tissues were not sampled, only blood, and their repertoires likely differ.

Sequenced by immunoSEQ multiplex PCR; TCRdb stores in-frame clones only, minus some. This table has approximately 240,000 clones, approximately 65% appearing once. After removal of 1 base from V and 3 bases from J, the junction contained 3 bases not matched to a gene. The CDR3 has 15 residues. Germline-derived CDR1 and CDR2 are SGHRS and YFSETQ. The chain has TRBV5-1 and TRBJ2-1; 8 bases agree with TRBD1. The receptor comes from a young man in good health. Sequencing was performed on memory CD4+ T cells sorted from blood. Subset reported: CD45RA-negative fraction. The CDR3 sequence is CASSLSTGGYNEQFF. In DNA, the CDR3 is TGCGCCAGCAGCTTGAGCACAGGGGGCTACAATGAGCAGTTCTTC.